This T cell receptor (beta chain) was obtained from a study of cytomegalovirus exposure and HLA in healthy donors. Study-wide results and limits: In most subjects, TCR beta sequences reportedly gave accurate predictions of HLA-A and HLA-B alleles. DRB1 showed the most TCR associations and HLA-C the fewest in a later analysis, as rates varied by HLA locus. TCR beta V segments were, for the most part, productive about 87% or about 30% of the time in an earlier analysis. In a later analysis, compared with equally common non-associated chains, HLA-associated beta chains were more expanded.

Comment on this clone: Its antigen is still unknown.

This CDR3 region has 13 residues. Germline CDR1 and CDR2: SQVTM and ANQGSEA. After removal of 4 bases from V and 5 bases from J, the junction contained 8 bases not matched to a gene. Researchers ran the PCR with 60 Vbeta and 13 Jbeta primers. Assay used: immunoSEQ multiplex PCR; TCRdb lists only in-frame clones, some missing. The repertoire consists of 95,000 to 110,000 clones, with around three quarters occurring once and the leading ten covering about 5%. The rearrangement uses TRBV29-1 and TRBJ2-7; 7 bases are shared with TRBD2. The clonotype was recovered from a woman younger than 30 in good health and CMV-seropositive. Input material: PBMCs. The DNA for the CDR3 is TGCAGCGTTGCGGGCGGGAGTAGTCACGAGCAGTACTTC. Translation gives CSVAGGSSHEQYF.